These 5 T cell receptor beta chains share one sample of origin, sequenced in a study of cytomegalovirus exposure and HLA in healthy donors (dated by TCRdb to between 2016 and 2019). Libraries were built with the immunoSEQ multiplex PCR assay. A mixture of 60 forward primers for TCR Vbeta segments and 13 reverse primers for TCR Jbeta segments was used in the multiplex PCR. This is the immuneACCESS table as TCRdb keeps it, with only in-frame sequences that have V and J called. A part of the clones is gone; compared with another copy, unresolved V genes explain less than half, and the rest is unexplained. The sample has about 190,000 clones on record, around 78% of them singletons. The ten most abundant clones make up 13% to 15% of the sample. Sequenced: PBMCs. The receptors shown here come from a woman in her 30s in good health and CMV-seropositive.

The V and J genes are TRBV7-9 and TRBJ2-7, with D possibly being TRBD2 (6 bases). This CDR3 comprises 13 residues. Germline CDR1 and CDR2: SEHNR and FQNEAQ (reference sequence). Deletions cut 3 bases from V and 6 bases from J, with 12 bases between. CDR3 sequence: CASSFAPGGEQYF. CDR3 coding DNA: TGTGCCAGCAGCTTCGCTCCCGGGGGCGAGCAGTACTTC.

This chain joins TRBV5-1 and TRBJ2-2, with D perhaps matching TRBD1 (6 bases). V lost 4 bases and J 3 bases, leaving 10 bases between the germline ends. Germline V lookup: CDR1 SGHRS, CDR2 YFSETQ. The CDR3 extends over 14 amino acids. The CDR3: CASSREGDTGELFF. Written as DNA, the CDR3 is TGCGCCAGCAGCCGTGAGGGGGACACCGGGGAGCTGTTTTTT.

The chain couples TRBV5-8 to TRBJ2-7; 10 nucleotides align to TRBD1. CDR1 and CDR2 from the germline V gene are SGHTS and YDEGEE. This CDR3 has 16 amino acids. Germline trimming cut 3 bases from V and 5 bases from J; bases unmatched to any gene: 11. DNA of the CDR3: TGTGCCAGCAGCTCGGGGCCTGGACAGGGGGGACACGAGCAGTACTTC. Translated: CASSSGPGQGGHEQYF.

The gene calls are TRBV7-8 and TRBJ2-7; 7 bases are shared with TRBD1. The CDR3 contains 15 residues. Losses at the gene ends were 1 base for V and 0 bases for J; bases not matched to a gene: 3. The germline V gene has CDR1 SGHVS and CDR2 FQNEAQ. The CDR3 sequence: CASSLGDSSSYEQYF. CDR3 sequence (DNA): TGTGCCAGCAGCTTAGGGGACAGTTCCTCCTACGAGCAGTACTTC.

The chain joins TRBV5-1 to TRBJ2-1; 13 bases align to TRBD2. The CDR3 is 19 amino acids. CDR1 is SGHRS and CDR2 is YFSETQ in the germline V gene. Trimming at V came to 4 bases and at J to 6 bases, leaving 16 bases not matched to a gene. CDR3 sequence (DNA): TGCGCCAGCAGCGCAATACTACCAACTAGCGGGGGGGCTGGCAATGAGCAGTTCTTC. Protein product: CASSAILPTSGGAGNEQFF.